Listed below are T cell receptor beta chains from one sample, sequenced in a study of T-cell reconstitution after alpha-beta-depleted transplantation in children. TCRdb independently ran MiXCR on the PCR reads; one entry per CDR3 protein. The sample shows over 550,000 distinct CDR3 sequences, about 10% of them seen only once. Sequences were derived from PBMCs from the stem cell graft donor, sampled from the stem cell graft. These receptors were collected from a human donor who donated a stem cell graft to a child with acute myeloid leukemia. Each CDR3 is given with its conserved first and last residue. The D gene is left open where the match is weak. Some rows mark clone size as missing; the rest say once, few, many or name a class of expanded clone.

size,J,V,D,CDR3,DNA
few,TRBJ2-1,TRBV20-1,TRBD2,CSAVPGLARSEQFF,TGCAGTGCCGTACCTGGACTAGCTCGCAGTGAGCAGTTCTTC
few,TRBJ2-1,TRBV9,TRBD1,CASTQGAGLTKNEQFF,TGTGCCAGCACTCAGGGGGCAGGATTAACTAAAAATGAGCAGTTCTTC
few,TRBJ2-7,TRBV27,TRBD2,CASSFGAGGISYEQYF,TGTGCCAGCAGTTTCGGCGCGGGAGGTATTTCCTACGAGCAGTACTTC
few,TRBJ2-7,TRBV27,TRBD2,CASSFGVAGGKEQYF,TGTGCCAGCAGTTTTGGGGTAGCGGGAGGGAAAGAGCAGTACTTC
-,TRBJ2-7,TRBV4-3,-,CASSQRVPSYEQYF,TGCGCCAGCAGCCAGCGGGTGCCCTCCTACGAGCAGTACTTC
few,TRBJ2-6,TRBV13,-,CASSQKIVHTGSFSSGANVLTF,TGTGCCAGCAGCCAAAAAATTGTGCACACAGGGTCCTTTAGCTCTGGGGCCAACGTCCTGACTTTC
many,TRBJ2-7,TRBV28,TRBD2,CASSWTLGLVLDEQYF,TGTGCCAGCAGTTGGACGTTAGGACTAGTCCTGGACGAGCAGTACTTC
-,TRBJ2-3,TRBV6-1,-,CASRVGGLRARTDTQYF,TGTGCCAGCAGGGTCGGGGGACTCCGGGCCCGCACAGATACGCAGTATTTT
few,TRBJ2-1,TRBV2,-,CVTQPSALSGEQFF,TGTGTGACACAGCCCAGCGCCCTGTCGGGTGAGCAGTTCTTC
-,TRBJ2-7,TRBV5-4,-,CASSSNLHEQYF,TGTGCCAGCAGCTCGAACCTACACGAGCAGTACTTC
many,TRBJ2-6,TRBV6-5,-,CASSYSPAAGANVLTF,TGTGCCAGCAGTTACTCCCCGGCTGCTGGGGCCAACGTCCTGACTTTC
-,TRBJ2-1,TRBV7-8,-,CASSLTLPSSYNEQFF,TGTGCCAGCAGCCTCACATTGCCGAGCTCCTACAATGAGCAGTTCTTC
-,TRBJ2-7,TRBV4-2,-,CASSQGPTSSYEQYF,TGTGCCAGCAGCCAGGGACCGACCAGCTCCTACGAGCAGTACTTC
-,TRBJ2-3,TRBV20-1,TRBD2,CSARDRAGGPYTQYF,TGCAGTGCTAGAGACAGAGCGGGAGGGCCCTATACGCAGTATTTT
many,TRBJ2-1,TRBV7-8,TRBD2,CASSLGFGTSGSHEQFF,TGTGCCAGCAGCTTAGGTTTTGGGACTAGCGGGAGCCATGAGCAGTTCTTC
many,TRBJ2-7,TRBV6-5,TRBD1,CASSRQGWGEQYF,TGTGCCAGCAGCCGACAGGGATGGGGCGAGCAGTACTTC
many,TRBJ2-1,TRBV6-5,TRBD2,CASSYGARAAGLMRHEQFF,TGTGCCAGCAGTTACGGAGCCCGCGCCGCGGGACTAATGAGGCATGAGCAGTTCTTC
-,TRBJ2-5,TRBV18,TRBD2,CASSWTSGRRETQYF,TGTGCCAGCTCCTGGACTAGCGGGAGGAGAGAGACCCAGTACTTC
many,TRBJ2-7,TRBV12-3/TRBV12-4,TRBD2,CASSPTSGGAYEQYF,TGTGCCAGCAGTCCTACTAGCGGGGGTGCCTACGAGCAGTACTTC
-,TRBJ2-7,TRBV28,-,CASSVHEQYF,TGTGCCAGCAGTGTTCACGAGCAGTACTTC